These 20 T cell receptor beta chains came from one sample sequenced in a study of cytomegalovirus exposure and HLA in healthy donors. Amplification used 60 Vbeta primers and 13 Jbeta primers. Assay: immunoSEQ multiplex PCR; the TCRdb copy retains only in-frame clones and omits some. The sample shows just over 150,000 clones, 75% to 90% of them seen only once. The sample taken for sequencing was PBMCs. The source is a woman between 18 and 30 years old in good health and CMV-seronegative.

The V and J genes are TRBV28 and TRBJ1-2; D gene uncertain. CDR1 and CDR2 from the germline V gene are MDHEN and SYDVKM. The CDR3 has 15 residues. Between the trimmed V and J ends, which lost 2 bases and 0 bases, there was a span of 10 bases. CDR3 residues: CASSLPADSNYGYTF. DNA of the CDR3: TGTGCCAGCAGTTTACCCGCCGACTCTAACTATGGCTACACCTTC.

This clone was counted a few times. The V call is TRBV19, the J call TRBJ1-1; the match to TRBD1 covers 8 bases. The CDR3 is made up of 15 amino acids. From germline, CDR1 is LNHDA and CDR2 SQIVND (reference sequence). V was clipped by 5 bases and J by 4 bases; unmatched bases: 9. The CDR3 DNA reads as TGTGCCAGTAGTCTGACAGGGGCGCGGATCACTGAAGCTTTCTTT. This translates into CASSLTGARITEAFF. The full variable domain, its missing parts supplied by reference TRBV19 and TRBJ1-1, is DGGITQSPKYLFRKEGQNVTLSCEQNLNHDAMYWYRQDPGQGLRLIYYSQIVNDFQKGDIAEGYSVSREKKESFPLTVTSAQKNPTAFYLCASSLTGARITEAFFGQGTRLTVV.

This clone was detected a few times. The CDR3: CASSPQYSNQPQHF. The CDR3 nucleotides read TGCGCCAGCAGCCCCCAGTACAGCAATCAGCCCCAGCATTTT. The rearrangement links TRBV4-1 to TRBJ1-5; D remains unclear. The CDR3 spans 14 residues. Between the trimmed V and J ends, which lost 4 bases and 1 base, there was a span of 8 bases. Germline values: CDR1 MGHRA, CDR2 YSYEKL.

The rearrangement links TRBV16 to TRBJ2-5, with a tentative D call TRBD1 (6 bases). Trimming stripped 1 base from V and 7 bases from J, with 16 bases between. The germline CDR1 and CDR2 sequences are KGHSY and FQNENV. This CDR3 region has 15 residues. The CDR3 is CASSQLSQGLGTQYF. The CDR3 bases are TGTGCCAGCAGCCAATTAAGCCAGGGGCTTGGGACCCAGTACTTC.

V is TRBV27 and J is TRBJ2-7; 8 nucleotides line up with TRBD1. The CDR3 is 12 amino acids. V shed 5 bases and J 12 bases; nucleotides not matched to a gene: 9. Germline V gene sequence: CDR1 MNHEY, CDR2 SMNVEV (reference sequence). In DNA, the CDR3 is TGTGCCAGCAGTAAGCAGACAGGGGAACGGTACTTC. This codes for CASSKQTGERYF.

This clone has a single count. The chain uses TRBV5-1 and TRBJ2-7; D possibly corresponds to TRBD2 (5 bases). V was clipped by 4 bases and J by 1 base, with 18 bases between them. CDR1 and CDR2 (germline): SGHRS, YFSETQ. The CDR3 loop spans 16 amino acids. CDR3 in DNA: TGCGCCAGCAGCCCGGGATCAACCTCCCGATCCTACGAGCAGTACTTC. It specifies CASSPGSTSRSYEQYF.

V usage is TRBV15 and J usage is TRBJ2-3, with 8 bases identical to TRBD2. The CDR3 loop spans 16 amino acids. The germline gives CDR1 LNHNV, CDR2 YYDKDF (reference sequence). Trimming cost V 1 base and J 3 bases; bases outside gene matches: 6. The CDR3 DNA follows: TGTGCCACCAGCAGAGTCCTCGCGGGAGGAACAGATACGCAGTATTTT. It specifies CATSRVLAGGTDTQYF.

The chain joins TRBV7-6 to TRBJ2-1; D is perhaps TRBD2 (5 bases). This CDR3 is 16 amino acids long. Germline CDR1 is SGHVS and CDR2 is FNYEAQ. The V and J ends lost 2 bases and 9 bases respectively, with 20 bases between them. The CDR3 DNA sequence: TGTGCCAGCAGCTTATCAGGAGGTAGCAACCTACCTGAGCAGTTCTTC. As protein: CASSLSGGSNLPEQFF.

The chain joins TRBV7-6 to TRBJ1-4; 8 bases agree with TRBD1. Germline loops: CDR1 SGHVS, CDR2 FNYEAQ. The CDR3 is made up of 15 amino acids. Trimming took 0 bases from V and 7 from J; bases not matched to a gene: 4. CDR3 coding DNA: TGTGCCAGCAGCTTAGCACAGGGGGAAGTTGAAAAACTGTTTTTT. This sequence encodes CASSLAQGEVEKLFF.

The chain uses TRBV9 and TRBJ2-3, with 7 bases matching TRBD1. The CDR3 sequence is 15 residues long. CDR1 and CDR2 (germline): SGDLS, YYNGEE. Germline trimming cut 3 bases from V and 2 bases from J; bases unmatched to any gene: 6. The CDR3, as DNA: TGTGCCAGCAGCGCTCGGACAGGAACCACAGATACGCAGTATTTT. Protein sequence: CASSARTGTTDTQYF.

In this sample, this clone turned up once. V usage is TRBV5-6 and J usage is TRBJ1-2; 7 bases are a match to TRBD1. V lost 4 bases to trimming and J lost 3 bases; unmatched junction nucleotides: 3. The CDR3 length is 13 residues. The germline CDR1 and CDR2 sequences are SGHDT and YYEEEE. The CDR3 spells CASSLGQDYGYTF. CDR3 DNA sequence: TGTGCCAGCAGCCTAGGACAGGACTATGGCTACACCTTC.

V usage is TRBV6-6 and J usage is TRBJ2-2, with D perhaps matching TRBD2 (6 bases). CDR3 length equals 14 residues. Trimming took off 2 bases at V and 7 bases at J, with 11 bases between the two ends. Looked up from germline, CDR1 is MNHNY and CDR2 is SVGAGI (reference sequence). CDR3 in amino acids: CASSYPLANGELFF. As DNA, the CDR3 is TGTGCCAGCAGTTACCCACTAGCAAACGGGGAGCTGTTTTTT.

The chain links TRBV12-5 to TRBJ2-3, with TRBD2 matching 15 bases. CDR1 and CDR2 (germline): LGHNT, FRNRAP. The CDR3 consists of 13 residues. The ends lost 5 bases at V and 13 bases at J; junction bases unmatched: 4. The CDR3 coding sequence is TGTGCTAGTGGTGCGGGACTAGCGGGGGGAAAGTATTTT. It yields the protein CASGAGLAGGKYF.

CDR3 DNA sequence: TGTGCCAGCAGCTTCGGGACTAGCGGATACAATGAGCAGTTCTTC. Its protein product is CASSFGTSGYNEQFF. The rearrangement uses TRBV5-5 and TRBJ2-1; 11 bases agree with TRBD2. Germline V gene data show CDR1 as SGHKS and CDR2 as YYEKEE (reference sequence). This CDR3 has 15 residues. V lost 2 bases, J lost 4 bases, and 2 bases stayed unmatched.

This chain joins TRBV6-1 and TRBJ1-3, with D possibly being TRBD1 (6 bases). Germline V gene data show CDR1 as MNHNS and CDR2 as SASEGT. Trimming shortened V by 2 bases and J by 12 bases, and 11 bases separated the two germline ends. The CDR3 totals 12 residues. As DNA, the CDR3 is TGTGCCAGCAGTGAATATGGGGGCTACATATATTTT. Residues: CASSEYGGYIYF.

The chain couples TRBV28 to TRBJ2-3; 12 bases match TRBD2. Germline CDR1 is MDHEN and CDR2 is SYDVKM. There are 16 residues in the CDR3. J lost 4 bases, V lost 7 bases, and 9 bases had no gene match. CDR3 loop: CASNRGLAGLSDTQYF. The CDR3 coding sequence is TGTGCCAGCAATAGAGGACTAGCGGGGCTCTCAGATACGCAGTATTTT. Using reference TRBV28 and TRBJ2-3 for the parts outside the CDR3, the full variable domain is DVKVTQSSRYLVKRTGEKVFLECVQDMDHENMFWYRQDPGLGLRLIYFSYDVKMKEKGDIPEGYSVSREKKERFSLILESASTNQTSMYLCASNRGLAGLSDTQYFGPGTRLTVL.

The genes are TRBV28 and TRBJ2-7, with 9 bases matching TRBD1. CDR3 size: 16 residues. Germline V gene data show CDR1 as MDHEN and CDR2 as SYDVKM. Trimming at V came to 7 bases and at J to 2 bases, leaving 12 bases not matched to a gene. The CDR3, as DNA: TGTGCCAGCACCTCGATAGCACGGGACAGGGCCTACGAGCAGTACTTC. Protein: CASTSIARDRAYEQYF.

Of note for this clone: The same CDR3 also results from other DNA sequences found in this sample. V usage is TRBV5-1 and J usage is TRBJ1-4; the match to TRBD1 covers 9 bases. The germline gives CDR1 SGHRS, CDR2 YFSETQ. J lost 7 bases, V lost 3 bases, and 4 bases had no gene match. This CDR3 has 14 residues. CDR3 sequence (DNA): TGCGCCAGCAGCTCGGGACAGGGTGGTGAAAAACTGTTTTTT. Its protein product is CASSSGQGGEKLFF. The entire variable domain, with the rest obtained from reference TRBV5-1 and TRBJ1-4, is as follows: KAGVTQTPRYLIKTRGQQVTLSCSPISGHRSVSWYQQTPGQGLQFLFEYFSETQRNKGNFPGRFSGRQFSNSRSEMNVSTLELGDSALYLCASSSGQGGEKLFFGSGTQLSVL.

The rearrangement links TRBV5-4 to TRBJ1-4; D might be TRBD1 (5 bases). V lost 2 bases, J lost 8 bases, and 13 bases lay in between. Germline loops: CDR1 SGHNT, CDR2 YYREEE (reference sequence). CDR3 length equals 14 residues. The CDR3 protein is CASSFQGFGEKLFF. The DNA for the CDR3 is TGTGCCAGCAGCTTTCAGGGTTTCGGCGAAAAACTGTTTTTT.

J is TRBJ1-6 and V is TRBV11-2; no definite D call. The CDR3 spans 16 residues. CDR1 SGHAT and CDR2 FQNNGV come from the germline V gene. Trimming pared 5 bases from V and 0 bases from J, leaving 11 bases between. The CDR3 loop reads CASSPLWSSYNSPLHF. CDR3 sequence (DNA): TGTGCCAGCAGCCCTCTCTGGAGCTCCTATAATTCACCCCTCCACTTT.